The clone carrying this T cell receptor (beta chain) appeared a few times. V lost 5 bases to trimming and J lost 6 bases; unmatched junction nucleotides: 9. The CDR3 contains 15 residues. In germline, CDR1 is LNHDA, CDR2 SQIVND (reference sequence). Assay used: immunoSEQ multiplex PCR; TCRdb lists only in-frame clones, some missing. This table has 120,000 to 150,000 clones, roughly three quarters appearing once. The data were obtained in a study of blood T cell repertoires in COVID-19. The J gene is TRBJ2-1, the V gene TRBV19, with TRBD2 identical over 8 bases. This TCR derives from a man in his sixties with acute or convalescent COVID-19. Specimen: peripheral blood. The CDR3 nucleotides read TGTGCCAGTAGTCCCGGGACTAGGACGGTCAATGAGCAGTTCTTC. Protein: CASSPGTRTVNEQFF.